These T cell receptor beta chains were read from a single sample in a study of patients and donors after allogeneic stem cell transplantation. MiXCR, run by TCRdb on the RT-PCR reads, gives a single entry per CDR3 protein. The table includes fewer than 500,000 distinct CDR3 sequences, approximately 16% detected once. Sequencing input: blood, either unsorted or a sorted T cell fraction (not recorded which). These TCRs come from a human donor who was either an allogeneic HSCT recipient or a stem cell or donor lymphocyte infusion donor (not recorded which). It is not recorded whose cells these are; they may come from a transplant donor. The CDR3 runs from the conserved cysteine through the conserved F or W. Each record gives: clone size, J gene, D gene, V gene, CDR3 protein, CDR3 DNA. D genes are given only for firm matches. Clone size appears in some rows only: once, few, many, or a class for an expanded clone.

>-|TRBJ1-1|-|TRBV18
CASSPTDNTEAFF
TGTGCCAGCTCACCGACAGACAACACTGAAGCTTTCTTT
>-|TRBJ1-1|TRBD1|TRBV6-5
CASRYKGQGQTMSEAFF
TGTGCCAGCAGATACAAAGGACAGGGACAGACTATGTCTGAAGCTTTCTTT
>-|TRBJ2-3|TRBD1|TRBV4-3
CASSQDQGVDTDTQYF
TGCGCCAGCAGCCAAGATCAGGGGGTGGACACAGATACGCAGTATTTT
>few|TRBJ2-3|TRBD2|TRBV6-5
CASSYSDPSGGLRDTQYF
TGTGCCAGCAGTTACTCGGACCCTAGCGGGGGCCTCCGGGATACGCAGTATTTT
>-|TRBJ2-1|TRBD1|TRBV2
CASRGSHDRADGKYNEQFF
TGTGCCAGCAGGGGGAGCCATGACAGGGCCGATGGTAAATACAATGAGCAGTTCTTC
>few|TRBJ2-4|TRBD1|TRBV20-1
CSARGPRDRGWTKNIQYF
TGCAGTGCTAGAGGCCCGCGGGACAGGGGGTGGACCAAAAACATTCAGTACTTC
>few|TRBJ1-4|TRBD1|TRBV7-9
CASTDQTGKSEKLFF
TGTGCCAGCACCGATCAGACAGGGAAGAGTGAAAAACTGTTTTTT
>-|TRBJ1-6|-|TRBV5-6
CASSLDLGSPLHF
TGTGCCAGCAGCTTGGACTTGGGGTCACCCCTCCACTTT
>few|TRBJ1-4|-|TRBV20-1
CSARTVNEKLFF
TGCAGTGCTAGGACAGTTAATGAAAAACTGTTTTTT
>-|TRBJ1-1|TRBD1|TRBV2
CASRTGRTEAFF
TGTGCCAGCAGGACAGGGCGCACTGAAGCTTTCTTT
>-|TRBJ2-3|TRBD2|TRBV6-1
CASSGNRLAGLGDTDTQYF
TGTGCCAGCAGTGGGAACAGACTAGCGGGCCTAGGAGACACAGATACGCAGTATTTT
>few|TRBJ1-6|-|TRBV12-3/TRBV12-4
CASSDGPYNSPLHF
TGTGCCAGCAGTGATGGCCCCTATAATTCACCCCTCCACTTT
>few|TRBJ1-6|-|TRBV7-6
CASSLLSNSPLHF
TGTGCCAGCAGCTTACTGAGTAATTCACCCCTCCACTTT
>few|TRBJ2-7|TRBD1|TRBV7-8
CASSLDGQGATEQYF
TGTGCCAGCAGCTTAGATGGACAGGGGGCGACCGAGCAGTACTTC
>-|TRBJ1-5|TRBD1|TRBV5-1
CASSPGQGLDRHF
TGCGCCAGCAGCCCGGGACAGGGGCTTGATAGGCATTTT
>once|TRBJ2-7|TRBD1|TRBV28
CASSSPRTGGGYEQYF
TGTGCCAGCAGTTCCCCTAGGACAGGGGGCGGGTACGAGCAGTACTTC
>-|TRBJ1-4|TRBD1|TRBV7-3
CASSWGQGLATNEKLFF
TGTGCCAGCAGCTGGGGACAGGGCCTAGCAACTAATGAAAAACTGTTTTTT
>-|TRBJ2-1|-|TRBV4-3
CASSQGLHRRDKNYNEQFF
TGCGCCAGCAGCCAGGGTTTACACCGCCGGGACAAAAACTACAATGAGCAGTTCTTC
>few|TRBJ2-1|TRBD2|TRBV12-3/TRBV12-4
CASSLLAGGFGQFF
TGTGCCAGCAGTTTACTAGCGGGAGGGTTCGGGCAGTTCTTC
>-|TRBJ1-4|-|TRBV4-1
CASSLQGMANEKLFF
TGCGCCAGCAGCTTGCAGGGGATGGCTAATGAAAAACTGTTTTTT
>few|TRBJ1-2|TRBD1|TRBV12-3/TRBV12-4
CASSHTGVSGYTF
TGTGCCAGCAGCCACACAGGGGTTAGTGGCTACACCTTC
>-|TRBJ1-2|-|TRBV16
CASSQSIYGYTF
TGTGCCAGCAGCCAATCGATCTATGGCTACACCTTC
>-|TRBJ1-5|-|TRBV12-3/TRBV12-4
CASSPGGGSNQPQHF
TGTGCCAGCAGTCCGGGTGGTGGGAGCAATCAGCCCCAGCATTTT
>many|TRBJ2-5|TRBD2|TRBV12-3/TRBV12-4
CASRSGTSVRYQETQYF
TGTGCCAGCAGATCCGGGACTAGCGTTCGGTACCAAGAGACCCAGTACTTC
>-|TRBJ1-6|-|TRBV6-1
CASSNRVRSPLHF
TGTGCCAGCAGCAACAGGGTCCGCTCACCCCTCCACTTT
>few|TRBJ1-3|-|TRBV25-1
CASSERWAKPGNTIYF
TGTGCCAGCAGTGAAAGATGGGCTAAACCTGGAAACACCATATATTTT
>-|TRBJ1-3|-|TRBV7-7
CASSPRRISGNTIYF
TGTGCCAGCAGCCCGCGACGCATCTCTGGAAACACCATATATTTT
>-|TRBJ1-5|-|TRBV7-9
CASSDEHQPQHF
TGTGCCAGCAGCGACGAACATCAGCCCCAGCATTTT
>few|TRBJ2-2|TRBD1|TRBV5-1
CASLGQGTTGELFF
TGCGCCAGCCTCGGACAGGGAACCACCGGGGAGCTGTTTTTT
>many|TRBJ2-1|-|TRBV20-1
CSARGGFNEQFF
TGCAGTGCTAGAGGTGGATTCAATGAGCAGTTCTTC
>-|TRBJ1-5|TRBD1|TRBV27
CASSLLAGGDQPQHF
TGTGCCAGCAGTTTATTGGCAGGGGGGGATCAGCCCCAGCATTTT
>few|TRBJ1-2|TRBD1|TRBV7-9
CASSLADRGDGYTF
TGTGCCAGCAGCTTAGCGGACAGGGGCGATGGCTACACCTTC
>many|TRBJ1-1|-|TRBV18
CASSLLGMNTEAFF
TGTGCCAGCTCCCTTCTGGGGATGAACACTGAAGCTTTCTTT
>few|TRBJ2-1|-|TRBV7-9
CASSLLLGLGEQFF
TGTGCCAGCAGCTTACTGTTGGGGTTGGGTGAGCAGTTCTTC
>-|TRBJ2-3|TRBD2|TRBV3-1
CASSLQGSGTDTQYF
TGTGCCAGCAGCCTCCAGGGTAGCGGGACAGATACGCAGTATTTT
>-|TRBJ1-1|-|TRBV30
CAWSRGGTEAFF
TGTGCCTGGAGTAGGGGGGGTACTGAAGCTTTCTTT
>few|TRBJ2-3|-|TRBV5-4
CASSLIRGPTTDTQYF
TGTGCCAGCAGCTTAATACGGGGGCCAACCACAGATACGCAGTATTTT
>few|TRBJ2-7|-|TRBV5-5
CASITGYEQYF
TGTGCCAGCATCACCGGCTACGAGCAGTACTTC
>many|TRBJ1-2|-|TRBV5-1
CASSLEGGENYGYTF
TGCGCCAGCAGCTTGGAAGGGGGGGAAAACTATGGCTACACCTTC